The TCR beta chain under discussion was sequenced for a study of blood T cell repertoires in COVID-19. Those enrolled, adults aged about 18 to 95 years, came from some 25 US areas. Two negative PCRs, clearance, or symptom resolution had been documented for recovered Cohort 3 donors. Profiled with immunoSEQ multiplex PCR; TCRdb holds only in-frame clones, not every one. The top ten clones hold 1.7% of a sample with around 280,000 clones, approximately 88% of them seen once. The origin of this receptor is a woman in her thirties or forties who had recovered from COVID-19. Material: PBMCs or T cells enriched from blood (not recorded which).

The CDR3 coding sequence is TGCGCCAGCAGCTTGAGTCTCTCGGGACAGGGGGCGGGTTCACCCCTCCACTTT. Protein: CASSLSLSGQGAGSPLHF. The genes are TRBV5-1 and TRBJ1-6; 12 nucleotides align to TRBD1. Germline V lookup: CDR1 SGHRS, CDR2 YFSETQ. CDR3 length: 18 amino acids. The V gene end was trimmed by 1 base and the J gene end by 9 bases; junction bases not matched to a gene: 11.